This T cell receptor (beta chain) was observed in a study of shared clonotypes between healthy human individuals. Study-wide results and caveats: Some naive CD4 clonotypes, roughly 4.7%, turned up in common across a few donors. Against clonotypes common to all four donors, non-shared ones had lower generation probabilities.

TCRdb's table, derived via immunoSEQ multiplex PCR, lists solely in-frame clones and lacks some. The data contain 2 million to 2.5 million clones, roughly 92% of them singletons. Trimming pared 4 bases from V and 5 bases from J, leaving 18 bases between. This CDR3 spans 15 amino acids. Germline V CDR1 and CDR2: MGHRA, YSYEKL. Of note for this clone: Its antigen remains unidentified.

Source material: naive CD4+ T cells from PBMCs. The subset was: CD45RA+ positively selected. This receptor was obtained from a young man in good health. Some clones in this sample may be carry-over from other donors' samples. The gene calls are TRBV4-1 and TRBJ2-7, with a possible D match to TRBD2 (5 bases). The CDR3 sequence is CASSPAGLLRNEQYF. In DNA form, the CDR3 reads TGCGCCAGCAGCCCGGCTGGACTGCTTCGCAACGAGCAGTACTTC.